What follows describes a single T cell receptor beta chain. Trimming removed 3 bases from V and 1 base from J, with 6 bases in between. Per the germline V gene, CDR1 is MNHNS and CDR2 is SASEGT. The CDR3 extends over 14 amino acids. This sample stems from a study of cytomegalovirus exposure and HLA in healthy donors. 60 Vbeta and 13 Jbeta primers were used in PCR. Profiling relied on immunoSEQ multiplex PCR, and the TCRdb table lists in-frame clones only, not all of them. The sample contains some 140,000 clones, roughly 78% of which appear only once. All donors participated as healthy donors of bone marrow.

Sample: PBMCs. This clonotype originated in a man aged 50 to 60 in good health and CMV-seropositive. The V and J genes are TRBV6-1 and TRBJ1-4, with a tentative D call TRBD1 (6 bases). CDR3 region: CASSDRGTNEKLFF. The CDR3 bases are TGTGCCAGCAGTGACAGGGGAACTAATGAAAAACTGTTTTTT.